This T cell receptor (beta chain) was sequenced during a study of radiation and T cells in renal cell carcinoma (dated by TCRdb to the early 2020s). Concerning the study at large: Samples came from a clinical trial, in which primary renal cell carcinomas received 15 Gy stereotactic body radiation therapy followed by nephrectomy 4 weeks later. Across all 50 or so samples, around 4,000,000 unique CDR3 nucleotide sequences encoding around 2.8 million unique CDR3 amino acid sequences were identified. In total, approximately 51 samples, comprising roughly 25 tumors and approximately 27 peripheral blood samples, were subjected to TCR beta sequencing. Study-level results and caveats: Effects of radiation dose or scheduling on the TCR repertoire could not be addressed with the single-armed trial design. In blood, the top tumor clonotypes increased from baseline to 2 weeks after radiation and then shrank by 4 weeks, which suggests a temporary expansion of tumor-resident clones. Tracking of blood repertoire dynamics stopped at about 4 weeks after treatment, with no follow-up past that point. Because pretreatment tumor biopsies were not available, the study could not determine whether clonotypes were already present within the tumor at baseline.

Of note for this clone: Its cognate antigen has yet to be identified. Base qualities are not recorded, but no much larger clone differs from it by a single base.

The meaning of the sample's time point label: baseline pretreatment blood. The treatment or condition label corresponds to: 15 Gy SBRT to primary tumor, nephrectomy 4 weeks later. To track tumor-enriched clonotypes, serial peripheral blood was sampled from radiation-treated patients at baseline and at 2 weeks and 4 weeks after SBRT. All patients had renal cell carcinoma with clear cell pathology. Genomic DNA for TCR sequencing was prepared using the QIAamp DNA Blood Mini Kit (Qiagen). The analyses included only samples that passed all quality control checks. TCR beta libraries were generated from genomic DNA with the immunoSEQ kit, following the manufacturer's recommendations. For library preparation, a first multiplex PCR was performed with proprietary primers, followed by a second PCR in which unique barcodes were added, and bead cleanups were performed after each round. A kit-provided positive control reaction and a negative control reaction were included in every sample batch. The final libraries were assessed on an Agilent 4200 TapeStation D1000 ScreenTape, pooled by volume, and quantified by qPCR. An Illumina NextSeq500 fitted with a MidOutput 150-cycle cartridge performed the sequencing, running 156 Read1 cycles and 15 Index1 cycles with the kit's custom primers. The pooled library was loaded at approximately 1.1 pM with a roughly 20% PhiX control spike-in. In the source study's methods: Vendor-processed data were analyzed in R, with a clonotype defined as all T cells sharing the same CDR3 nucleotide sequence. For clone abundance analyses, frequencies were normalized to the 10,000 most abundant clones per sample. Public T cell clones, averaging fewer than five per sample, were removed before analysis. A difference in abundance of at least 32-fold between compartments was used to define tumor-enriched and baseline blood-enriched clonotypes. A beta-binomial differential abundance model was used to identify clonotypes that were expanded or contracted between blood time points. The Baroni-Urbani and Buser coefficient was used to measure tumor-blood repertoire similarity, and groups were compared with two-tailed Wilcoxon tests in R. Not all clones reach the TCRdb copy of this immuneACCESS table, which keeps in-frame sequences only. Checked studies attribute under half of the gap to unresolved V genes and leave the rest unexplained. The D gene and trimming were derived from the DNA, and the V and J assignments and clone size from that table. The sample table lists 70,000 to 100,000 clones, 82% of them with a count of one. Of the sample, 5% to 6.5% is held by the ten largest clones.

The source is a man aged 55 to 70 with renal cell carcinoma. This specimen was blood, taken from a patient whose treatment included radiotherapy and nephrectomy.

The CDR3 protein: CASSRTGKAFF. In nucleotides, the sequence is TGTGCCAGTAGTAGGACAGGGAAAGCTTTCTTT. The sequence is built from TRBV19 and TRBJ1-1, with 8 bases aligning to TRBD1. Trimming accounts for 4 bases at V and 9 bases at J, while the number of junction bases matched to no gene is 1. Including the terminal cysteine and phenylalanine, the CDR3 comprises 11 residues. CDR3 DNA is the only sequence kept; it has 33 bases, read in frame from the first base. Via the germline V gene (reference sequence), CDR1 is LNHDA and CDR2 SQIVND.